These T cell receptor beta chains were read from a single sample in a study of response to subunit inactivated influenza vaccine. TCRdb re-analysed the RT-PCR reads in MiXCR, keeping a single row per CDR3 protein. The table has roughly 630,000 distinct CDR3 sequences, approximately 14% seen once; the top ten hold 7.5% to 8%. The starting material was PBMCs from blood, obtained about 14 days before vaccination. The receptors come from a man aged 50-60 years who received an inactivated influenza vaccine. Each CDR3 is given with its conserved first and last residue. Each record gives: V gene, J gene, CDR3 protein.

TRBV15	TRBJ1-4	CATSRDLTGVEKLFF
TRBV7-6	TRBJ2-5	CASSFPDHQETQYF
TRBV4-1	TRBJ2-3	CASSPRLAGGLGDTQYF
TRBV7-9	TRBJ2-1	CASSPPSGSTRGNEQFF
TRBV7-9	TRBJ2-1	CASSPRWASGYNEQFF
TRBV4-1	TRBJ1-2	CASSEQVALNYGYTF
TRBV15	TRBJ2-5	CATSRPGMAETQYF
TRBV20-1	TRBJ2-2	CRARGLGTGELFF
TRBV7-2	TRBJ1-5	CASSFFPALGQPQHF
TRBV5-5	TRBJ1-6	CASSPHHNSPLHF
TRBV12-3/TRBV12-4	TRBJ1-6	CASSRQSSYNSPLHF
TRBV24-1	TRBJ2-5	CATSDFRLAAGLNQETQYF
TRBV23-1	TRBJ2-5	CASSQVPRTGLAGLSPQETQYF
TRBV20-1	TRBJ1-2	CSARRDRGNYGYTF
TRBV28	TRBJ1-6	CASSLGHSNSPLHF
TRBV27	TRBJ2-1	CASSSPYQRGTYEQFF
TRBV7-2	TRBJ2-7	CASSSHPEEQYF
TRBV20-1	TRBJ1-5	CSARAHGGHSNQPQHF
TRBV3-1	TRBJ2-7	CASSQGGGGPFGQYF
TRBV20-1	TRBJ2-7	CSASGTGGVYEQYF
TRBV6-1	TRBJ1-6	CASSGTGELANSPLHF
TRBV14	TRBJ2-7	CASSRTGTPSYEQYF
TRBV6-1	TRBJ2-7	CASSGGWEGSYEQYF
TRBV6-1	TRBJ1-4	CASSTGTGGEKLFF
TRBV11-2	TRBJ2-7	CASSLEAAPSYEQYF
TRBV29-1	TRBJ1-5	CSVTSGGLQPQHF
TRBV29-1	TRBJ2-7	CSVATSFTYEQYF
TRBV15	TRBJ2-1	CATSRDSSLGEQFF
TRBV20-1	TRBJ2-1	CSASGLAGGGSNEQFF
TRBV6-5	TRBJ2-3	CASSLGLAGRSTDTQYF
TRBV29-1	TRBJ2-5	CSVEDQGQGGGETQYF
TRBV24-1	TRBJ2-5	CATSRRGFQETQYF
TRBV5-1	TRBJ2-3	CASSREGVDTQYF
TRBV10-3	TRBJ2-3	CATLAGGHTNTQYF
TRBV28	TRBJ2-1	CASSLREGNEQFF
TRBV12-3/TRBV12-4	TRBJ2-2	CASSWDRQEAGELFF
TRBV4-3	TRBJ1-3	CANSQDRGFGNTIYF
TRBV20-1	TRBJ2-1	CSAPEGLRGGFSYNEQFF
TRBV9	TRBJ2-2	CASSVRDRGLGGELFF
TRBV24-1	TRBJ2-5	CATSENGNQETQYF
TRBV12-3/TRBV12-4	TRBJ2-7	CASSLGQAQYF
TRBV7-6	TRBJ2-3	CASQAGGREDTQYF
TRBV28	TRBJ2-7	CASSRIGQPSNEQYF
TRBV20-1	TRBJ1-4	CSAPARDRGNEKLFF
TRBV12-3/TRBV12-4	TRBJ2-4	CASSHWAGGKNIQYF
TRBV12-2	TRBJ2-7	CASRLLLFPGQAVRYEQYF
TRBV7-9	TRBJ1-2	CASSFVLQNYGYTF
TRBV11-2	TRBJ2-1	CASSLEGAIEQFF
TRBV7-2	TRBJ2-7	CASQGNTGGRYEQYF
TRBV5-1	TRBJ2-2	CASSSASFNTGELFF
TRBV24-1	TRBJ2-1	CATSEPTGGRLTGNYNEQFF
TRBV15	TRBJ2-1	CATSRDLWTDNEQFF
TRBV21-1	TRBJ2-1	CASRVKVRVLRSRYNEQFF